A few counts support the clone carrying this T cell receptor (beta chain). The sample is drawn from a study of blood T cells in healthy people across ages. Using a J-beta primer mix together with a sample-barcoded 5' primer, a second PCR was run for about 7 to 12 cycles. TCRdb re-derived calls from the 5' RACE reads in MiXCR, one entry per CDR3 protein. Among about 640,000 distinct CDR3 sequences listed, about 54% were seen once. Input material: blood. This TCR derives from a man between 60 and 70 years old in good health.

The CDR3 region has the DNA TGCAGTGCGGGGACAGGGGTCCAAGAGACCCAGTACTTC. This encodes CSAGTGVQETQYF. This rearrangement joins TRBV20-1 to TRBJ2-5; 10 positions match TRBD1. CDR3 length: 13 amino acids. The V and J ends lost 6 bases and 1 base, in that order; junction bases with no gene match: 2. The V gene's germline CDR1 is DFQATT and CDR2 SNEGSKA (reference sequence).